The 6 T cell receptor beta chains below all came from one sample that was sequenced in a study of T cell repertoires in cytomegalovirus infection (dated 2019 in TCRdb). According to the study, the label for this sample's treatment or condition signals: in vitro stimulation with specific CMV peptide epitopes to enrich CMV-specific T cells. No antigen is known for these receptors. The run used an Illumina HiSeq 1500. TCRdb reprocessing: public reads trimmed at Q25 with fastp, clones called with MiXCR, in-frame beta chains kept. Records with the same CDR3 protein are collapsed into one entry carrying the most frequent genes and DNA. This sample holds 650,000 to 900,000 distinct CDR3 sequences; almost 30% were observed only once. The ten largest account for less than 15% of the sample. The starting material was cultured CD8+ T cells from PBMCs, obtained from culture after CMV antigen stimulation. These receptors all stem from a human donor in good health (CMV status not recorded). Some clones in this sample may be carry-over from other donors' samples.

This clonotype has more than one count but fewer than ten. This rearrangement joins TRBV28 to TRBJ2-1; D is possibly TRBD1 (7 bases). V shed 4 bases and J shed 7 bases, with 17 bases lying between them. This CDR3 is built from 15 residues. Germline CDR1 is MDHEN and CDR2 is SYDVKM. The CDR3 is CASSSDRARGNEQFF. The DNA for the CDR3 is TGTGCCAGCAGTTCTGACAGGGCTCGGGGGAATGAGCAGTTCTTC.

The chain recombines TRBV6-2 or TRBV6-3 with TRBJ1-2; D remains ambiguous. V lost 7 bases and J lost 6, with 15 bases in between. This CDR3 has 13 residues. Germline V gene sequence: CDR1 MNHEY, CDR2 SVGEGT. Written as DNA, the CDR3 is TGTGCCAGCACATCTGGTGGGGTTAATGGCTACACCTTC. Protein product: CASTSGGVNGYTF.

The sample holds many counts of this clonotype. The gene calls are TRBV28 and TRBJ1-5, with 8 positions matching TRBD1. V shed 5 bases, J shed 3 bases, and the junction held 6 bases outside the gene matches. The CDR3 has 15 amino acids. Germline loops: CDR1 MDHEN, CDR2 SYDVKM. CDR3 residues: CASSARTGNNQPQHF. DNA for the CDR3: TGTGCCAGCAGTGCTCGGACAGGGAACAATCAGCCCCAGCATTTT.

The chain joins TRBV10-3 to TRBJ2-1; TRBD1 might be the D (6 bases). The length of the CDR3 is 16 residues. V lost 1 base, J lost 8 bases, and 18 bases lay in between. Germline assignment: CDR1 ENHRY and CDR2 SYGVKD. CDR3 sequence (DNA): TGTGCCATCAGTGAGTTGACAGGTACCGTCTTCCATGAGCAGTTCTTC. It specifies CAISELTGTVFHEQFF.

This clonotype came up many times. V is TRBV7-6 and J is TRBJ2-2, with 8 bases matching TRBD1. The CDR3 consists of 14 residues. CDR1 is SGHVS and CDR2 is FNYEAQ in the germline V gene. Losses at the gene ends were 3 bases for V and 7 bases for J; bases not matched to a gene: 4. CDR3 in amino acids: CASSFTGGFGELFF. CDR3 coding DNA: TGTGCCAGCAGCTTCACAGGGGGGTTCGGGGAGCTGTTTTTT. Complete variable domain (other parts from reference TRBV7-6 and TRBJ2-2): GAGVSQSPRYKVTKRGQDVALRCDPISGHVSLYWYRQALGQGPEFLTYFNYEAQQDKSGLPNDRFSAERPEGSISTLTIQRTEQRDSAMYRCASSFTGGFGELFFGEGSRLTVL.

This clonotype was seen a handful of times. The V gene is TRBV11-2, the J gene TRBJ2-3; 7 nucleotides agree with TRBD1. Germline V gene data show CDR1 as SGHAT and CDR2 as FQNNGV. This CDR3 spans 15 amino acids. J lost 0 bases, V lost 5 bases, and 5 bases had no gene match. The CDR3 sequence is CASSLRGQSTDTQYF. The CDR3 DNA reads TGTGCCAGCAGCCTAAGGGGGCAAAGCACAGATACGCAGTATTTT.